This T cell receptor (beta chain) was found in a study of regulatory T cells in long-lasting Graves disease. This clonotype was seen repeatedly, ten times or more. From germline, CDR1 is SNHLY and CDR2 FYNNEI. Trimming shortened V by 2 bases and J by 0 bases, and 10 bases separated the two germline ends. This CDR3 comprises 15 residues. TCR beta libraries were built with iRepertoire HTBI primers and Arm-PCR of CDR3 regions. In the original processing: Throughout the samples, researchers identified roughly 59 TRBV and approximately 15 TRBJ segments. TCRdb re-analysed the multiplex PCR reads in MiXCR, keeping a single row per CDR3 protein. These V and J calls originate from TCRdb's pipeline instead of the authors' own analysis. The data show 680,000 or so distinct CDR3 sequences, roughly 15% seen once. Time point here: newly diagnosed GD, antithyroid drugs for less than 3 months. Preparation of the TCR library used RNA extracted from PBMCs.

These data are also associated with another study on T cells in Graves' hyperthyroidism and ophthalmopathy. In that study: With the HTBI primer set, the TCR CDR3 went through a first round of RT-PCR.

This clonotype was sampled from a young woman with Graves disease. The chain employs TRBV2 and TRBJ1-1; D is ambiguous. The source material was peripheral blood mononuclear cells (PBMCs), sampled at new diagnosis, from a patient treated with antithyroid drugs. The chain's CDR3 is CASSERAALNTEAFF. As DNA, the CDR3 is TGTGCCAGCAGTGAACGGGCAGCTCTGAACACTGAAGCTTTCTTT.